This T cell receptor beta chain came from a study of blood T cell repertoires in COVID-19. Whole-study context: PBMCs, B-cell-depleted T cells, or T cells were the source of the cDNA or gDNA that made up the material.

The method was immunoSEQ multiplex PCR; TCRdb's version includes in-frame clones alone and lacks a portion of them. The table records roughly 290,000 clones, 70% to 90% of them present only once. The CDR3 totals 17 residues. Trimming removed 4 bases at V and 5 bases at J, with 21 bases between. The germline V gene has CDR1 SNHLY and CDR2 FYNNEI. The chain links TRBV2 to TRBJ1-5; D not certain. Specimen: PBMCs or T cells enriched from blood (not recorded which). The sequence derives from a woman between 25 and 40 years old who had recovered from COVID-19. The CDR3 sequence is CASSAARSQRAHQPQHF. CDR3 nucleotide sequence: TGTGCCAGCAGTGCCGCCCGGAGCCAGAGAGCGCATCAGCCCCAGCATTTT.